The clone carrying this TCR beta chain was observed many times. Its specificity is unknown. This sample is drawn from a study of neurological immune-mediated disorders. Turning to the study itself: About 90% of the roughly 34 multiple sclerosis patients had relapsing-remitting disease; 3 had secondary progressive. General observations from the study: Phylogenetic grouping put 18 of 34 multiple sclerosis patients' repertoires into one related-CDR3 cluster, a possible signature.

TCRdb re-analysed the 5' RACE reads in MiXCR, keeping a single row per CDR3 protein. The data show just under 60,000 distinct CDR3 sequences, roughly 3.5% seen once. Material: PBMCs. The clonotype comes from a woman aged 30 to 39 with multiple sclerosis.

DNA for the CDR3: TGCGCCAGCAGCCAGGACTACAATGAGCAGTTCTTC. Translated, it gives CASSQDYNEQFF. This chain joins TRBV4-1 and TRBJ2-1, with D uncertain. Germline V gene lookup returns CDR1 MGHRA and CDR2 YSYEKL. The CDR3 covers 12 residues. The V gene lost 3 bases and the J gene lost 3 bases, with 3 bases spanning the gap.